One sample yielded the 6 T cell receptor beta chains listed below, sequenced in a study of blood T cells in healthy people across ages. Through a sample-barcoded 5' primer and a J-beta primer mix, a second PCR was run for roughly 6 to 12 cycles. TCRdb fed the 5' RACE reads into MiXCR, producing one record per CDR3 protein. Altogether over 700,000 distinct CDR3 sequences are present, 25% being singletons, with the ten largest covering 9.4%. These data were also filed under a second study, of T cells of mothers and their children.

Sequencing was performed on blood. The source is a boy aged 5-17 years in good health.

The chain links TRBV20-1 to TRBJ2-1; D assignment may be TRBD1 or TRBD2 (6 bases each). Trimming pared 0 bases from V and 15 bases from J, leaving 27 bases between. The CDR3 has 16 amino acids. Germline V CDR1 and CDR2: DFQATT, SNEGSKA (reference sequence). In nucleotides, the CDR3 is TGCAGTGCTAGAGATATGAGAGGGACAAAGAGGAGGGAGGCGTTCTTC. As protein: CSARDMRGTKRREAFF.

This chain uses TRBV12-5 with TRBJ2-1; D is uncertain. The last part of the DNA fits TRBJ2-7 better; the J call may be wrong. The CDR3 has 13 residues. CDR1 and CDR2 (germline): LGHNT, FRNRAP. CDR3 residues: CASGLAKVPEQYF. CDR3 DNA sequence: TGTGCTAGTGGTTTGGCGAAGGTTCCCGAGCAGTACTTC.

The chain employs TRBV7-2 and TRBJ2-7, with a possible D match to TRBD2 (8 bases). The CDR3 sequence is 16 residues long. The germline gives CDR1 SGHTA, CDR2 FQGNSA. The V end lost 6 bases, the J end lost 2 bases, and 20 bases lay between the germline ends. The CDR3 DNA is TGTGCCAGCAGTCCGACAGGGAGCGGGGGAGCCTACGAGCAGTACTTC. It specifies CASSPTGSGGAYEQYF.

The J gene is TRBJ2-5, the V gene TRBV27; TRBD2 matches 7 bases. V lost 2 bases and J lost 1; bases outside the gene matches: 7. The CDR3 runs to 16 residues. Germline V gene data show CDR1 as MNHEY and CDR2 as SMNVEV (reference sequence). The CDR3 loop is CASSLIFGGGQETQYF. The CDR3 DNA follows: TGTGCCAGCAGTTTAATCTTTGGCGGGGGCCAAGAGACCCAGTACTTC.

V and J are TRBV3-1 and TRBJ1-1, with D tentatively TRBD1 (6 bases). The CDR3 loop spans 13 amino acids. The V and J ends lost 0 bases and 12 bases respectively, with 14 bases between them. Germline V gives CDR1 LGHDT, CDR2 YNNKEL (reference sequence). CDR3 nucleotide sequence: TGTGCCAGCAGCCAAGATCTAGACAGGTTGACTTTCTTT. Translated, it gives CASSQDLDRLTFF.

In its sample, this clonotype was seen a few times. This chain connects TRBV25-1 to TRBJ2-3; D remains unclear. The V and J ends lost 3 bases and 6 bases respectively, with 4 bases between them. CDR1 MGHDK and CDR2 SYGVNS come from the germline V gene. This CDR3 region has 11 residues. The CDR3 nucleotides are TGTGCCAGCAGTGACGCGGATACGCAGTATTTT. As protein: CASSDADTQYF.